The sequence of this T cell receptor (beta chain) was determined in a study of cytomegalovirus exposure and HLA in healthy donors. The PCR ran on 60 Vbeta and 13 Jbeta primers. This table comes from immunoSEQ multiplex PCR, and its TCRdb copy is limited to in-frame clones, with some not included. The sample yields fewer than 200,000 clones, approximately 80% seen once. This clone was seen just once. CDR3 length equals 15 residues. V was pared by 7 bases and J by 6 bases, with 15 bases of the junction left unmatched. Germline V CDR1 and CDR2: MNHNS, SASEGT. Specimen: PBMCs. The sequence was obtained from a woman aged 18-30 years in good health and CMV-seronegative. The J gene is TRBJ2-7, the V gene TRBV6-1; 7 bases are a match to TRBD1. CDR3 sequence: CASKNRDSRPGEQYF. Here the CDR3 DNA reads TGTGCCAGCAAGAACCGGGACAGTCGACCGGGCGAGCAGTACTTC.